The source of this T cell receptor (beta chain) is a study of naive and memory T cell subsets. Study conclusions and caveats: In naive cells, over 85% of TCR sequences were seen only once. Between naive and memory subsets, TCR abundance power law exponents differed.

Germline V gene sequence: CDR1 GTSNPN, CDR2 SVGIG (reference sequence). Trimming pared 7 bases from V and 4 bases from J, leaving 10 bases between. The CDR3 is made up of 12 amino acids. Cells stained for CD3, CD4, CD8, CD45RA and CD27 were sorted into four subsets. An equimolar mix of two oligonucleotides served as the beta constant-region primer for TRBC1 and TRBC2. Ligated cDNA was amplified by four rounds of PCR with nested alpha and beta constant-region primers and SP2. Ligation attached a single-stranded oligonucleotide with a 12-nucleotide UMI and the SP2 primer to the cDNA 3' end. TCRdb re-analysed the UMI-ligation and nested PCR reads in MiXCR, keeping a single row per CDR3 protein. The sample comprises approximately 20,000 distinct CDR3 sequences, roughly 9.6% of which are singletons, and 22% rests with the top ten. The table lists this clonotype with a few counts. Its antigen is still unknown.

The source of this sequence is a human donor in good health. The rearrangement uses TRBV30 and TRBJ2-2; D is uncertain. The sequenced material came from central memory CD8+ T cells from blood. The CDR3 DNA follows: TGTGCCTCCTCACCCGTCACCGGGGAGCTGTTTTTT. Its translation: CASSPVTGELFF. Supplemented by reference TRBV30 and TRBJ2-2, the full variable domain reads SQTIHQWPATLVQPVGSPLSLECTVEGTSNPNLYWYRQAAGRGLQLLFYSVGIGQISSEVPQNLSASRPQDRQFILSSKKLLLSDSGFYLCASSPVTGELFFGEGSRLTVL.